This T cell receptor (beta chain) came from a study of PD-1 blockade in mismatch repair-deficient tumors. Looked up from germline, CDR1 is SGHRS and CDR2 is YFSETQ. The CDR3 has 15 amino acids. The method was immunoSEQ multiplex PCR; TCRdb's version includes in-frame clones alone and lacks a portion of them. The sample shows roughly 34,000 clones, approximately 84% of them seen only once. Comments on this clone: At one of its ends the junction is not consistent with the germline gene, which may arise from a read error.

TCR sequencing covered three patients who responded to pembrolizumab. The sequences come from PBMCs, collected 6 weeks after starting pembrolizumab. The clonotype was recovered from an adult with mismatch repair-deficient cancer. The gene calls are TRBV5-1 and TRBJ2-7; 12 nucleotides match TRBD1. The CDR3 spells CASSSGTGGSHEQYF. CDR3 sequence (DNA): TGCGCCAGCAGCTCGGGGACAGGGGGCTCCCACGAGCAGTACTTC. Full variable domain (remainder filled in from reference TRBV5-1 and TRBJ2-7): KAGVTQTPRYLIKTRGQQVTLSCSPISGHRSVSWYQQTPGQGLQFLFEYFSETQRNKGNFPGRFSGRQFSNSRSEMNVSTLELGDSALYLCASSSGTGGSHEQYFGPGTRLTVT.